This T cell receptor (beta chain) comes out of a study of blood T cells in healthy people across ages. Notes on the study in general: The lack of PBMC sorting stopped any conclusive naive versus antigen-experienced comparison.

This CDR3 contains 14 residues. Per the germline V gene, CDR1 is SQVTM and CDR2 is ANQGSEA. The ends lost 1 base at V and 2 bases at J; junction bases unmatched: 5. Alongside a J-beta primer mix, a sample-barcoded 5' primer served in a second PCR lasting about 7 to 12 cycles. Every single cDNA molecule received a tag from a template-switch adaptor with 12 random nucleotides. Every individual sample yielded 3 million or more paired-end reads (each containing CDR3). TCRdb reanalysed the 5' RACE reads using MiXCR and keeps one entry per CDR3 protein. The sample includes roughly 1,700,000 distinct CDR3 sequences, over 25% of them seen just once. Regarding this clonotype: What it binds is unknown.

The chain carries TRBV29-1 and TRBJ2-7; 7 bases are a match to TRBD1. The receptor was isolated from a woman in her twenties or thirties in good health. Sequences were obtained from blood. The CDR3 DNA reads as TGCAGCGTTGAAGGGAGGACAGGAACCTACGAGCAGTACTTC. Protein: CSVEGRTGTYEQYF.